Included here is one TCR beta chain sequence, with context. What it binds is not known. The V gene's germline CDR1 is MNHNS and CDR2 SASEGT. Trimming took 6 bases from V and 0 from J; bases not matched to a gene: 2. This CDR3 is 14 amino acids long. Sequencing was performed with immunoSEQ multiplex PCR; in TCRdb, only in-frame clones are kept and a portion is missing. The sample consists of roughly 220,000 clones, 60% to 70% of them appearing once. The sample is drawn from a study of shared clonotypes between healthy human individuals. The overall study: Per donor, CD8 memory used one plate, CD8 naive used two, CD4 memory used three and CD4 naive used three.

Study-wide points: Rarefaction gave evidence that sorted-subset sequencing remained incomplete despite large depth. Naive subsets generally exceeded memory subsets in estimated richness.

CD4+ cells were split into CD45RA+ naive and CD45RA-negative memory subsets. This sequence was found in a man aged 25 to 45 in good health. The gene calls are TRBV6-1 and TRBJ2-7; 10 positions agree with TRBD2. Sequencing was done on a sample of memory CD4+ T cells sorted from blood. As for subset: CD45RA-negative fraction. CDR3 sequence reads: CASRIAGGSYEQYF. The CDR3, as DNA: TGTGCCAGCAGAATAGCGGGAGGCTCCTACGAGCAGTACTTC.